This T cell receptor (beta chain) comes out of a study of T-cell reconstitution after alpha-beta-depleted transplantation in children. Overall study results and limits: Several hundred graft clones that had expanded were reportedly the source of alpha-beta T cells about two months after transplant. At one year after transplant, newly produced T cells mostly accounted for T-cell counts and diversity.

The table lists this clonotype with many counts. Its antigen is unknown. The CDR3 is made up of 16 amino acids. Germline V gene sequence: CDR1 DFQATT, CDR2 SNEGSKA (reference sequence). The V gene lost 6 bases and the J gene lost 6 bases, with 23 bases spanning the gap. The TCRbeta library incorporated unique molecular identifiers. TCRdb analysed the PCR reads with MiXCR anew, one entry per CDR3 protein. The table records roughly 48,000 distinct CDR3 sequences, approximately 6.1% of them present only once. The material was PBMCs, mostly from graft donor cells, obtained 60 days after TCRalphabeta/CD19-depleted stem cell transplant. The clonotype originates from a female patient aged 2-10 years who had a stem cell transplant for aplastic anemia, so the T cells may come from the graft donor. The V call is TRBV20-1, the J call TRBJ2-2; the D gene is possibly TRBD2 (5 bases). The CDR3 reads CSASPSSGLRAGELFF. CDR3 DNA: TGCAGTGCGTCCCCCTCCAGCGGCCTAAGGGCCGGGGAGCTGTTTTTT.